The sequence of this T cell receptor beta chain was determined in a study of technical replicates of blood from a handful of donors. This CDR3 has 15 amino acids. The J segment lost 0 bases and the V segment lost 4 bases, leaving 3 bases of the junction unmatched. The germline V gene encodes CDR1 LGHNA and CDR2 YSLEER. The protocol was immunoSEQ multiplex PCR, while the TCRdb copy is restricted to in-frame clones and leaves out a portion. The sample holds about 64,000 clones, 86% seen once. Sequenced input: PBMCs. This rearrangement joins TRBV4-3 to TRBJ1-3; TRBD1 aligns across 7 bases. The TCR originated in a human donor in good health. Some clones in this sample may be carry-over from other donors' samples. Written as DNA, the CDR3 is TGCGCCAGCAGCCGCCGACAGGGCTCTGGAAACACCATATATTTT. Translating gives CASSRRQGSGNTIYF.